These 11 T cell receptor beta chains originate from one sample sequenced in a study of blood T cell repertoires in COVID-19. Assay: immunoSEQ multiplex PCR; the TCRdb copy retains only in-frame clones and omits some. The table records 150,000 to 200,000 clones, about 77% of them present only once. The source material was PBMCs or T cells enriched from blood (not recorded which). These receptors came from a woman aged 50 to 65 with acute COVID-19.

V and J are TRBV21-1 and TRBJ1-6. TRBV21-1 constitutes a pseudogene. This CDR3 spans 13 amino acids. CDR3 sequence reads: CATRRSYNSPLHF. Written as DNA, the CDR3 is TGTGCCACCCGCCGGTCCTATAATTCACCCCTCCACTTT.

This chain uses TRBV28 with TRBJ1-6, with 7 bases identical to TRBD1. The V and J ends lost 8 bases and 6 bases, in that order; junction bases with no gene match: 4. The CDR3 has 13 amino acids. Germline CDR1 reads MDHEN; CDR2 reads SYDVKM. In DNA, the CDR3 is TGTGCCAGCGACAGGGTTTCTAATTCACCCCTCCACTTT. Amino acid sequence: CASDRVSNSPLHF.

This clone was observed a single time. The J gene is TRBJ1-1, the V gene TRBV14; D gene unclear. Germline V gene sequence: CDR1 SGHDN, CDR2 FVKESK. The CDR3 contains 13 residues. The germline V and J ends were trimmed by 4 bases and 5 bases, with 11 bases remaining between them. DNA of the CDR3: TGTGCCAGCAGCCTTATTTCCGGTACTGAAGCTTTCTTT. Encoded protein: CASSLISGTEAFF.

The chain employs TRBV5-6 and TRBJ2-7, with D maybe TRBD1 (5 bases). The V gene lost 4 bases and the J gene lost 0 bases, with 23 bases spanning the gap. The germline V gene has CDR1 SGHDT and CDR2 YYEEEE. The CDR3 runs to 18 residues. CDR3 nucleotide sequence: TGTGCCAGCAGCCCACCCGAGAAGGACACCATAAGCTCCTACGAGCAGTACGTC. The encoded protein is CASSPPEKDTISSYEQYV.

V usage is TRBV19 and J usage is TRBJ2-3, with 11 bases fitting TRBD2. The CDR3 length is 16 residues. The junction had 8 bases not matched to a gene; V was cut back by 5 bases and J by 4 bases. Germline CDR1 reads LNHDA; CDR2 reads SQIVND (reference sequence). The CDR3: CASSVSGGAPSDTQYF. CDR3 in DNA: TGTGCCAGTAGTGTTAGCGGGGGGGCCCCCTCAGATACGCAGTATTTT.

V is TRBV3-1 (or the pseudogene TRBV3-2) and J is TRBJ1-1; a possible D gene is TRBD1 (6 bases). Trimming pared 4 bases from V and 4 bases from J, leaving 10 bases between. CDR1 is LGHDT, CDR2 YNNKEL, per germline (reference sequence). The CDR3 is 13 amino acids. CDR3 nucleotides: TGTGCCAGCAGCCCTGGGGGGGCCACTGAAGCTTTCTTT. The encoded protein is CASSPGGATEAFF.

The rearrangement uses TRBV27 and TRBJ1-5; the D is unclear. This CDR3 comprises 13 residues. Germline V lookup: CDR1 MNHEY, CDR2 SMNVEV (reference sequence). With 6 bases removed from V and 0 bases from J, the gap between germline ends came to 6 bases. DNA for the CDR3: TGTGCCAGCAGCCTTATTAGCAATCAGCCCCAGCATTTT. It encodes CASSLISNQPQHF.

This clone was observed a few times. At the DNA level, this CDR3 is encoded by other sequences in the same sample as well. V and J are TRBV28 and TRBJ1-1, with D possibly matching TRBD1 (5 bases). This CDR3 is 14 amino acids long. Trimming took off 3 bases at V and 4 bases at J, with 12 bases between the two ends. Germline V gene lookup returns CDR1 MDHEN and CDR2 SYDVKM. The CDR3 region is CASSFTGGRTEAFF. CDR3 coding DNA: TGTGCCAGCAGTTTTACGGGGGGACGCACTGAAGCTTTCTTT.

V gene TRBV5-6 combines with J gene TRBJ1-2; 8 nucleotides align to TRBD1. V trimming: 3 bases; J trimming: 3 bases; junction bases outside the gene matches: 7. Germline V gene lookup returns CDR1 SGHDT and CDR2 YYEEEE. The CDR3 totals 15 residues. CDR3 DNA: TGTGCCAGCAGCTCTACACAGGGGGTATACTATGGCTACACCTTC. Protein product: CASSSTQGVYYGYTF.

This clone was seen a handful of times. The chain uses TRBV4-3 and TRBJ2-2; D may be TRBD1 (6 bases). CDR3 length equals 16 residues. The V end lost 1 base, the J end lost 4 bases, and 13 bases lay between the germline ends. Germline values: CDR1 LGHNA, CDR2 YSLEER. The CDR3 region is CASSQGAGALTGELFF. The CDR3 coding sequence is TGCGCCAGCAGCCAAGGAGCAGGGGCACTCACCGGGGAGCTGTTTTTT.

V gene TRBV28 combines with J gene TRBJ2-5, with 7 bases aligning to TRBD2. This CDR3 spans 16 amino acids. The germline V gene has CDR1 MDHEN and CDR2 SYDVKM. The junction had 10 bases not matched to a gene; V was cut back by 3 bases and J by 3 bases. The CDR3 DNA reads as TGTGCCAGCAGTTTCCCAGGGAGGGACGATAAAGAGACCCAGTACTTC. Translated: CASSFPGRDDKETQYF.